The TCR beta chain described here comes from a study of metastatic and nonmetastatic thyroid tumors (dated by TCRdb to the early 2020s). Concerning the study at large: For patients with malignant and with benign thyroid disease, the researchers compared repertoires between peripheral blood samples and tumor or nodule tissue samples.

On the study overall, not on this receptor specifically: TCR beta diversity was reported as significantly higher in malignant tumors than in benign nodules, in both blood and tumor samples.

The V end gives up 1 base and the J end 4 bases, leaving 4 bases in the junction not matched to a gene. The cysteine opens and the phenylalanine closes a CDR3 of 17 amino acids. Only the CDR3 part of the read is kept: 51 bases, read in frame from the first base. Sequences SGHAT (CDR1) and FQNNGV (CDR2) are obtained from the germline V gene. This clone was seen ten or more times. Its antigen is currently not known. Base qualities are not at hand, and no much larger clone is one base apart. Library preparation used PCR. The run used an Illumina HiSeq 4000. The TCR beta-chain CDR3 region of each patient was profiled by high-throughput sequencing. As for the original processing: The researchers built a classifier to tell apart papillary thyroid cancer patients with distant metastasis, based on CDR3 differences among clinicopathological groups. Repertoire diversity was assessed with the Shannon index, and tumor-blood repertoire similarity with the Morisita-Horn index. In-frame beta chains were kept once TCRdb had trimmed the public reads at Q25 with fastp and called clones with MiXCR. Here the V and J calls rest on TCRdb's processing, not on the authors' analysis. In this sample the table shows around 53,000 clones, under 20% of which occur a single time. Around 3% of the sample belongs to the ten largest clones.

Before undergoing thyroid surgery, none of the patients had been given any kind of treatment. The study retrospectively analysed patient clinical samples collected from about 2012 to 2018 using T-cell receptor beta sequencing. The TCR comes from a female donor with papillary thyroid cancer or a benign thyroid nodule (not recorded which). Some clones in this sample may be carry-over from other donors' samples. The sequence links TRBV11-2 to TRBJ2-5, and TRBD2 matches 15 of the central bases. The sequenced sample was blood. The CDR3 reads as follows: CASSLVPGLAGGETQYF. At the DNA level, the sequence is TGTGCCAGCAGCTTAGTCCCGGGACTAGCGGGAGGAGAGACCCAGTACTTC.